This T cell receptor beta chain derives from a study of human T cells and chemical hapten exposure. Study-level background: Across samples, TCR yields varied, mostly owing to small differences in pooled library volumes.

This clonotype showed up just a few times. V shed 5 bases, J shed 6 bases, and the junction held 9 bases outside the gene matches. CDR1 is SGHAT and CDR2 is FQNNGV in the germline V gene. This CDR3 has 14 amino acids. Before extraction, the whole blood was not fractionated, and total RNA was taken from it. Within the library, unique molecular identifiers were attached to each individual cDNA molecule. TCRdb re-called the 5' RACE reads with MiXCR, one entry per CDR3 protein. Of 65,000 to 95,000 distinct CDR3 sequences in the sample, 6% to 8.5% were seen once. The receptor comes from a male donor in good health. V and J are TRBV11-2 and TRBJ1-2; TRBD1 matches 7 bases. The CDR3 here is CASSLPDRAHGYTF. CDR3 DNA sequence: TGTGCCAGCAGCCTTCCAGACAGGGCCCATGGCTACACCTTC.